The present T cell receptor beta chain was sequenced within a study of long-term antiretroviral therapy in people with HIV. Regarding the study as a whole: Collection of the blood took place between about 2003 and 2017. The ART regimens in use then may have been less effective than current ones. Pre-ART-expanded clones dominated the repertoire at all time points.

With regard to this clone: Its target is unknown.

Inclusion required at least two post-ART and at least one pre-ART PBMC samples. Before DNA extraction, roughly 0.95-10 million cryopreserved PBMC were held in the samples. With survey level as its setting, the immunoSEQ assay was v3.0. Assay used: immunoSEQ multiplex PCR; TCRdb lists only in-frame clones, some missing. Among around 29,000 clones listed, just under 95% were seen once. The sequence derives from a man in his fifties or sixties with HIV. Sequences were derived from unsorted PBMCs, sampled 5.3 years after starting antiretroviral therapy.

The CDR3 DNA follows: TGCGCCAGCAGCCGGGATCCCAATCAGCCCCAGCATTTT. Translation: CASSRDPNQPQHF. The rearrangement links TRBV10-1 to TRBJ1-5; D remains unclear. Germline V gives CDR1 WNHNN, CDR2 SYGVQD (reference sequence). V was shortened by 6 bases and J by 3 bases, with 9 bases between the two germline ends. This CDR3 contains 13 residues.